The source of this T cell receptor (beta chain) is a study of CD8 T cells in ankylosing spondylitis. Study-wide results and limits: Prior work had noted some motif variants in reactive arthritis blood and synovial fluid. For ankylosing spondylitis blood, a TCR beta motif of several highly homologous variants appeared characteristic.

TCRdb used MiXCR to reprocess the 5' RACE reads, holding one entry per CDR3 protein. The sample has approximately 100,000 distinct CDR3 sequences, about 8.3% seen once. This clonotype was recorded at least ten times. What it binds is unknown. The length of the CDR3 is 12 residues. Germline loops: CDR1 ENHRY, CDR2 SYGVKD. Trimming took 11 bases from V and 5 from J, leaving 15 bases between them. The clonotype comes from a male donor with ankylosing spondylitis or in good health (not recorded which). Sequencing was carried out using blood, either unsorted or a sorted T cell fraction (not recorded which). This chain joins TRBV10-3 and TRBJ2-5; D might be TRBD2 (6 bases). CDR3 in amino acids: CASGLRDETQYF. The CDR3 DNA follows: TGTGCCTCGGGACTTCGGGATGAGACCCAGTACTTC.